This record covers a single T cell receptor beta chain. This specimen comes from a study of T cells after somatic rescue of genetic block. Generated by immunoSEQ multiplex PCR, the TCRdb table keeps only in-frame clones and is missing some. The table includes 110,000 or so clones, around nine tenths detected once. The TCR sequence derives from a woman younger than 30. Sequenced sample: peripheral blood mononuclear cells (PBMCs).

CDR3 sequence: CASSVGPPTYEQYF. The CDR3 DNA sequence: TGTGCCAGCAGCGTGGGACCCCCAACCTACGAGCAGTACTTC. The gene calls are TRBV9 and TRBJ2-7, with D perhaps assigned TRBD1 or TRBD2 (5 bases each). The germline V and J ends were trimmed by 2 bases and 2 bases, with 11 bases remaining between them. This CDR3 region has 14 residues. The germline gives CDR1 SGDLS, CDR2 YYNGEE.